This T cell receptor beta chain was observed in a study of blood T cell repertoires in COVID-19. At the level of the study: The United States, Italy and Spain provided the acute and convalescent COVID-19 samples. Nucleic acid was either cDNA or gDNA, and it came from T cells, B-cell-depleted T cells, or PBMCs.

The V gene's germline CDR1 is SNHLY and CDR2 FYNNEI. This CDR3 is built from 15 residues. V gave up 4 bases and J gave up 7 bases; unmatched junction bases: 5. As handled by the study authors: Amplification of reference gene primers provided the estimated nucleated cell counts. Repertoires were generated with immunoSEQ multiplex PCR, while TCRdb's copy carries only in-frame clones and drops some. V, J and clone size were drawn from that table, and D and trimming were deduced from the DNA. The sample consists of 200,000 to 250,000 clones, roughly 90% of them appearing once. The chain has TRBV2 and TRBJ1-5; 12 bases agree with TRBD1. Source material: peripheral blood. The clonotype was recovered from a woman between 45 and 65 years old with acute or convalescent COVID-19. CDR3 loop: CASSVGTGGGQPQHF. In nucleotides, the CDR3 is TGTGCCAGCAGTGTAGGGACAGGGGGCGGACAGCCCCAGCATTTT.